Listed below are T cell receptor beta chains from one sample, sequenced in a study of blood T cell repertoires in COVID-19. The assay was immunoSEQ multiplex PCR, and TCRdb's table has in-frame clones only and misses some. The sample holds fewer than 350,000 clones, 85% seen once. The sequencing input was PBMCs or T cells enriched from blood (not recorded which). Source of these receptors: a young woman who had been exposed to COVID-19. Both conserved end residues are part of each CDR3. D genes are given only for firm matches. Expanded clones get a size class; other rows say once, few or many, or leave the size out.

j_call | d_call | clone_size | v_call | cdr3_aa | cdr3_nt
TRBJ1-6 | - | few | TRBV5-1 | CASSLDRVRSPLHF | TGCGCCAGCAGCTTGGACAGGGTCCGTTCACCCCTCCACTTT
TRBJ2-7 | TRBD1 | few | TRBV9 | CASSDGTGSVQYF | TGTGCCAGCAGCGACGGGACAGGGTCTGTGCAGTACTTC
TRBJ2-3 | - | - | TRBV3-1/TRBV3-2 | CASSQAVSGSTDTQYF | TGTGCCAGCAGCCAAGCGGTGTCCGGGAGCACAGATACGCAGTATTTT
TRBJ1-6 | - | few | TRBV27 | CASSFTYYNSPLHF | TGTGCCAGCAGTTTTACTTACTATAATTCACCCCTCCACTTT
TRBJ2-7 | - | - | TRBV27 | CASKLSGGTFYEQYF | TGTGCCAGCAAATTATCAGGCGGGACGTTCTACGAGCAGTACTTC
TRBJ1-2 | - | once | TRBV5-4 | CASSSYKGGNYGYTF | TGTGCCAGCAGCTCCTATAAGGGGGGGAACTATGGCTACACCTTC
TRBJ2-1 | TRBD2 | - | TRBV6-5 | CASSYSTSPPTNEQFF | TGTGCCAGCAGTTACTCGACTAGCCCACCCACCAATGAGCAGTTCTTC
TRBJ2-7 | TRBD1 | - | TRBV7-6 | CASSQGTGAYEQYF | TGTGCCAGCAGCCAGGGGACAGGGGCCTACGAGCAGTACTTC
TRBJ2-7 | - | - | TRBV20-1 | CSAGLTYEQYF | TGCAGTGCTGGACTTACCTACGAGCAGTACTTC
TRBJ2-7 | - | few | TRBV19 | CASSFRDTPSYEQYF | TGTGCCAGTAGTTTTCGGGACACACCATCTTACGAGCAGTACTTC
TRBJ1-2 | - | - | TRBV7-8 | CASSLGRGGNGYTF | TGTGCCAGCAGCTTAGGCCGAGGGGGTAATGGCTACACCTTC
TRBJ2-7 | - | - | TRBV2 | CASDDPGLGDYEQYF | TGTGCCAGCGATGACCCGGGACTCGGAGATTACGAGCAGTACTTC
TRBJ2-3 | - | - | TRBV7-3 | CASSLTLGGGSTDTQYF | TGTGCCAGCAGCTTAACGTTGGGCGGAGGGAGCACAGATACGCAGTATTTT
TRBJ2-3 | TRBD1 | - | TRBV30 | CAWGPQGAYTDTQYF | TGTGCCTGGGGACCCCAGGGGGCGTACACAGATACGCAGTATTTT
TRBJ2-2 | TRBD1 | - | TRBV5-1 | CASRGTGTNTGELFF | TGCGCCAGCAGGGGGACAGGGACGAACACCGGGGAGCTGTTTTTT
TRBJ1-5 | - | - | TRBV28 | CASGGVSNQPQHF | TGTGCCAGTGGAGGGGTAAGCAATCAGCCCCAGCATTTT
TRBJ1-1 | TRBD1 | - | TRBV4-1 | CASTPQGAMNTEAFF | TGCGCCAGCACCCCTCAGGGGGCGATGAACACTGAAGCTTTCTTT
TRBJ1-1 | - | - | TRBV6-4 | CASSDSSENTEAFF | TGTGCCAGCAGTGACTCCAGCGAGAACACTGAAGCTTTCTTT
TRBJ1-1 | - | - | TRBV30 | CAWSMMGGATEAFF | TGTGCCTGGAGTATGATGGGAGGGGCTACTGAAGCTTTCTTT
TRBJ1-3 | - | - | TRBV11-2 | CASSRITRDGNTIYF | TGTGCCAGCAGTCGCATAACACGGGATGGAAACACCATATATTTT
TRBJ1-1 | - | - | TRBV7-6 | CASSLKEATEAFF | TGTGCCAGCAGCTTGAAAGAAGCCACTGAAGCTTTCTTT
TRBJ2-7 | TRBD2 | - | TRBV4-1 | CASSPTSGKGEQYF | TGCGCCAGCAGCCCTACTAGCGGGAAGGGCGAGCAGTACTTC
TRBJ1-4 | TRBD1 | - | TRBV7-9 | CASSLGVQGNEKLFF | TGTGCCAGCAGTTTGGGGGTACAGGGGAATGAAAAACTGTTTTTT
TRBJ2-1 | TRBD2 | many | TRBV4-2 | CASSQDLGTSNEQFF | TGTGCCAGCAGCCAAGATCTGGGGACTAGCAATGAGCAGTTCTTC
TRBJ1-5 | - | - | TRBV24-1 | CAITQNLSGQPQHF | TGTGCCATCACACAAAACCTTAGCGGTCAGCCCCAGCATTTT
TRBJ2-1 | TRBD1 | - | TRBV12-5 | CASGLGMTGSPPHDEQFF | TGTGCTAGTGGTTTGGGAATGACAGGGTCTCCCCCACACGATGAGCAGTTCTTC
TRBJ1-1 | TRBD1 | - | TRBV6-5 | CASSSGTGSVTEAFF | TGTGCCAGCAGCTCCGGGACAGGGTCGGTCACTGAAGCTTTCTTT
TRBJ1-1 | - | - | TRBV10-1 | CASSGQWGTEAFF | TGCGCCAGCAGTGGACAGTGGGGCACTGAAGCTTTCTTT
TRBJ2-7 | TRBD1 | - | TRBV30 | CAWSALGTGAAYEQYF | TGTGCCTGGAGTGCCCTAGGTACAGGGGCAGCCTACGAGCAGTACTTC
TRBJ1-6 | - | - | TRBV12-3/TRBV12-4 | CASSQAPSPLHF | TGTGCCAGCAGTCAGGCGCCCTCACCCCTCCACTTT
TRBJ1-5 | TRBD1 | - | TRBV28 | CASRTGGQGENQHF | TGTGCCAGCAGGACAGGGGGCCAGGGTGAAAACCAGCATTTT
TRBJ1-1 | - | - | TRBV19 | CASSITAATTEAFF | TGTGCCAGTAGTATAACAGCGGCTACGACTGAAGCTTTCTTT
TRBJ2-7 | - | - | TRBV12-3/TRBV12-4 | CASSFGGGEQYF | TGTGCCAGCAGTTTCGGGGGAGGCGAGCAGTACTTC
TRBJ2-6 | - | - | TRBV28 | CASSSEASSGANVLTF | TGTGCCAGCAGTTCGGAAGCTAGCTCTGGGGCCAACGTCCTGACTTTC
TRBJ2-1 | - | - | TRBV19 | CASSIGTYISYNEQFF | TGTGCCAGTAGTATAGGCACATACATTTCCTACAATGAGCAGTTCTTC
TRBJ1-2 | - | - | TRBV19 | CASSDRPLNYGYTF | TGTGCCAGTAGCGACAGGCCGCTTAACTATGGCTACACCTTC
TRBJ1-3 | TRBD1 | - | TRBV2 | CASRGDSTSGNTIYF | TGTGCCAGCCGTGGGGACAGTACCTCTGGAAACACCATATATTTT
TRBJ1-2 | TRBD1 | once | TRBV19 | CASTDRTGGLYGYTF | TGTGCCAGTACCGATCGGACAGGGGGCTTGTATGGCTACACCTTC
TRBJ1-5 | TRBD1 | - | TRBV7-9 | CASSLVGTGGNQPQHF | TGTGCCAGCAGCTTAGTGGGGACAGGGGGCAATCAGCCCCAGCATTTT
TRBJ1-2 | - | - | TRBV24-1 | CATSVGGANYGYTF | TGTGCCACCAGTGTCGGTGGGGCCAACTATGGCTACACCTTC
TRBJ2-2 | TRBD1 | - | TRBV11-2 | CASSYRDRDTGELFF | TGTGCCAGCAGCTACCGGGACAGGGACACCGGGGAGCTGTTTTTT
TRBJ2-3 | - | - | TRBV19 | CATQRDFTDTQYF | TGTGCCACTCAGAGGGATTTCACAGATACGCAGTATTTT